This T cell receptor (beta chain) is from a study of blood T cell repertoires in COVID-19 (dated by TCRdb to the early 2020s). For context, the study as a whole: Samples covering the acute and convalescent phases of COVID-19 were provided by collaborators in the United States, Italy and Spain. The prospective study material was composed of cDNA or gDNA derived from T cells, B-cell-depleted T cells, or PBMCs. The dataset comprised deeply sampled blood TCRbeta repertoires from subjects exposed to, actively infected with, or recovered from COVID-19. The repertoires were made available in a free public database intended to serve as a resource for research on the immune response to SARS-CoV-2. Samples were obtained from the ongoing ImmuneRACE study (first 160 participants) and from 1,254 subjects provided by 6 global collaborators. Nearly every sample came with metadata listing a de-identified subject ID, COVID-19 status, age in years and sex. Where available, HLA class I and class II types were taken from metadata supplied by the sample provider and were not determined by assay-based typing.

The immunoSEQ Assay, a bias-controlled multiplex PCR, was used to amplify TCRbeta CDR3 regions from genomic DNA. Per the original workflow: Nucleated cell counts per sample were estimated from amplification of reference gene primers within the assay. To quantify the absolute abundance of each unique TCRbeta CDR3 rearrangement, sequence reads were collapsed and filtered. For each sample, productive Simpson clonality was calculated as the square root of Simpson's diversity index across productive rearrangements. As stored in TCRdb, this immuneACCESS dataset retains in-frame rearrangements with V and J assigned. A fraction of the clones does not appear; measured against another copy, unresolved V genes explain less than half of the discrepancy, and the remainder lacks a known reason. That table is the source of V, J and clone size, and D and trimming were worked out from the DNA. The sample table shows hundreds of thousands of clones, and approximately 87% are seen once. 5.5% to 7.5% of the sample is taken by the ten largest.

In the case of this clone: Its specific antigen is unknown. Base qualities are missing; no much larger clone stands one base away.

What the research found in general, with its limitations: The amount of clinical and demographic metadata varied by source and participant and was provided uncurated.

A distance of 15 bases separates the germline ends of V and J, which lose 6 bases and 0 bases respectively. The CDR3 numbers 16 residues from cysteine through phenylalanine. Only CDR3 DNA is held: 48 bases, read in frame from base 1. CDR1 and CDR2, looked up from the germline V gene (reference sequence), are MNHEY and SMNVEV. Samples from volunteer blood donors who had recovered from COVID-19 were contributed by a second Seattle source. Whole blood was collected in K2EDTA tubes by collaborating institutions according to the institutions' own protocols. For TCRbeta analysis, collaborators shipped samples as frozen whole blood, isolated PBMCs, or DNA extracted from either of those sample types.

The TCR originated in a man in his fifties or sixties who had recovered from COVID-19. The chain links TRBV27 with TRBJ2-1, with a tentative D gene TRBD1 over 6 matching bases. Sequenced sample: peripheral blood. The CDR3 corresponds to CASSPHRVSSYNEQFF. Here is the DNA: TGTGCCAGCAGCCCACACAGGGTGAGCTCCTACAATGAGCAGTTCTTC.